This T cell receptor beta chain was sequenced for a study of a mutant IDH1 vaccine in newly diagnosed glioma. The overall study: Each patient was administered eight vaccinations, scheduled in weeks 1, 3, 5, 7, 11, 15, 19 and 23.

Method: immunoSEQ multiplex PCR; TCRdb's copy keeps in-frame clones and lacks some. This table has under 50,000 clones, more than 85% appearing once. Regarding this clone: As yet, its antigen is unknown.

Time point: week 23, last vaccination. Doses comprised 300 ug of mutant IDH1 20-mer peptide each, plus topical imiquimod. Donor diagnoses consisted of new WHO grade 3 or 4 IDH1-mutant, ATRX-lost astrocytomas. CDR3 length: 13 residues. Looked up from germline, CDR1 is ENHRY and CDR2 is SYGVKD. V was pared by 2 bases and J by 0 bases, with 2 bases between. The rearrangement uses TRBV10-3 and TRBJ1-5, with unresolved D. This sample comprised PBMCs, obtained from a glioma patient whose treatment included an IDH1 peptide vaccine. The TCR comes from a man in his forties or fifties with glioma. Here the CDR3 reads CAISEDSNQPQHF. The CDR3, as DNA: TGTGCCATCAGTGAGGATAGCAATCAGCCCCAGCATTTT.